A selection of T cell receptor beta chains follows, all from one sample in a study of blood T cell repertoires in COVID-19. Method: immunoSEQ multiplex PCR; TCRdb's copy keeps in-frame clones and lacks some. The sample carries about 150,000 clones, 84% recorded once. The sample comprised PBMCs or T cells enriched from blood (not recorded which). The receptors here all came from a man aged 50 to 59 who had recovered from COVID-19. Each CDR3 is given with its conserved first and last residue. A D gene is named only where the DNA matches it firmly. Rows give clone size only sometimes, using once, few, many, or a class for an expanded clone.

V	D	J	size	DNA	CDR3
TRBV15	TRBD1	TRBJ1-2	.	TGTGCCACCAGCATGTCTGGGACAGGGAGTAATGGCTACACCTTC	CATSMSGTGSNGYTF
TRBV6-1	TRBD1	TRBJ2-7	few	TGTGCCAGCAGTGAAGAGGTGACAGGGCCCTACGAGCAGTACTTC	CASSEEVTGPYEQYF
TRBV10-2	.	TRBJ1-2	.	TGCGCCAGCAGTTTGGACAGCTATGGCTACACCTTC	CASSLDSYGYTF
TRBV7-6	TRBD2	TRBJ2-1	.	TGTGCCAGCAGCCGCACTAGCGGGGGGGGGAATGAGCAGTTCTTC	CASSRTSGGGNEQFF
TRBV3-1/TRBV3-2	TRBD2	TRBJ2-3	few	TGTGCCAGCAGCCTGAATGCGGGGGGGGGCACAGATACGCAGTATTTT	CASSLNAGGGTDTQYF
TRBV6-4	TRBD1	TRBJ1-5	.	TGTGCCAGCAGTGCCCCGGGACAGGGGGATCAGCCCCAGCATTTT	CASSAPGQGDQPQHF
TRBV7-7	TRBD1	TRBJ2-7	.	TGTGCTAGCAGCCTCGGACAGGGTAGCTCCTACGAGCAGTACTTC	CASSLGQGSSYEQYF
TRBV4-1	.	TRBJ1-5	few	TGCGCCAGCAGCCAAGAAAGGGGGATTAATCAGCCCCAGCATTTT	CASSQERGINQPQHF
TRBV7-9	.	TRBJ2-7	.	TGTGCCAGCAGCTCCGTCGGCTACGAGCAGTACTTC	CASSSVGYEQYF
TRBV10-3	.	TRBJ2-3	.	TGTGCCATCAGCCTGGACAGTCTGGGCACAGATACGCAGTATTTT	CAISLDSLGTDTQYF
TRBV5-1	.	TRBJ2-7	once	TGCGCCAGCAAGGGGGAAGGGTCCTACGAGCAGTACTTC	CASKGEGSYEQYF
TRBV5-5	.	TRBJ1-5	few	TGTGCCAGCAGCACTGGGTCACAGCACCGGAATCAGCCCCAGCATTTT	CASSTGSQHRNQPQHF
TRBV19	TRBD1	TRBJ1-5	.	TGTGCCAGCCTCGGGACAGCCCTTGATCAGCCCCAGCATTTT	CASLGTALDQPQHF
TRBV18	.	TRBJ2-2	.	TGTGCCAGCTCTTCAGGGACTCCGGGGACCGGGGAGCTGTTTTTT	CASSSGTPGTGELFF
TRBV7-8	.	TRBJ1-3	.	TGTGCCAGCAGCTTAGGATCAGGGGTAGCTGGAAACACCATATATTTT	CASSLGSGVAGNTIYF